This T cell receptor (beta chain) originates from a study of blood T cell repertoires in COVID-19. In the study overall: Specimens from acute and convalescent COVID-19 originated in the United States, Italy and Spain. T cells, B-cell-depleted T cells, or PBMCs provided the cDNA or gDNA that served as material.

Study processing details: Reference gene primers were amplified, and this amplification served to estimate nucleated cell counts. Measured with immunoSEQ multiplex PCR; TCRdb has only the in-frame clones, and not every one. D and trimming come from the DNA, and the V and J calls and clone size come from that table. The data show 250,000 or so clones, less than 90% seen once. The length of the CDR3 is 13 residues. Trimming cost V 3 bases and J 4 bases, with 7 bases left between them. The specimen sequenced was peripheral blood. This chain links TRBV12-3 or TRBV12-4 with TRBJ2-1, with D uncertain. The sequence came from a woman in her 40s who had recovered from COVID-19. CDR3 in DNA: TGTGCCAGCAGTTTTTCCCAGTACAATGAGCAGTTCTTC. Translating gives CASSFSQYNEQFF.